This TCR beta chain was captured by sequencing in a study of shared clonotypes between healthy human individuals (dated by TCRdb to the early 2020s). For the study in its entirety: A couple of women and a few men aged 18 to 49 years were included in the cohort. For each donor, CD4 naive and CD4 memory were each given three plates, CD8 naive was given two plates, and CD8 memory was given one plate. To estimate repertoire size and how much clonotypes are shared between individuals, the study performed deep sequencing of blood TCR repertoires from five healthy adults. Different laboratories and diverse techniques were used to prepare libraries and sequence TCR repertoires, to increase sequencing depth and limit assay-specific biases. Between about 0.8 and 8.9 billion PBMCs per donor were obtained by leukapheresis. Study-wide findings and limitations: Sharing across a handful of donors was observed for about 5% of naive CD4, less than 4% of naive CD8, over 2% of memory CD4, and roughly 0.4% of memory CD8 clonotypes. Pairwise subsampling led to the expectation that sequencing depth would affect the degree of clonotype sharing among donors. Rarefaction of sorted-subset datasets indicated incomplete sequencing despite the large sequencing depth. Only blood was sampled, and tissue TCR repertoires likely differ from those in blood. Estimated clonotype richness was generally larger for naive than for memory subsets. Compared with non-shared clonotypes, the clonotypes found in all four sorted-subset donors had higher generation probabilities. Because the study included only a small number of donors, the genetic and exposure-history diversity represented was limited.

Using the deep immunoSEQ assay, TCR CDR3 regions were amplified from genomic DNA by multiplex PCR. Extracted genomic DNA from each cell subset was spread evenly across all wells of several immunoSEQ 96-well plates, with each plate serving as a replicate. For sorted subsets, each replicate PCR was loaded with approximately 200 ng genomic DNA, equivalent to 30,000 or so T cell genomes. Purified libraries were measured with a Qubit 3.0 fluorometer, size-checked on a Bioanalyzer 2100, and measured again with the KAPA Library Quantification kit. Each immunoSEQ 96-well plate was sequenced on its own single-read 150-cycle Illumina NextSeq 550 flow cell. The authors' pipeline ran thus. Because the immunoSEQ output held only junctional sequences and lacked quality scores, the filtering could not match the filtering applied to full-length reads. To assign V/J genes and CDR3, sequences were annotated against IMGT germline references using PyIR, a Python wrapper for IgBLAST v1.9. Reads with weak V/J assignments (E-value above 1e-6), missing CDR3, stop codons, out-of-frame junctions, or ambiguous translated residues were removed. V3J clonotypes were defined as sequences sharing an identical inferred V gene, J gene, and CDR3 amino acid sequence. Percentage overlap between repertoires was computed as shared unique clonotypes divided by the size of the smaller repertoire. Repertoire richness was assessed with RTK rarefaction, the Chao1 estimator, and Recon v2.1 estimates of unobserved clonotypes. Generation probabilities for all TCRbeta clonotypes obtained by the gDNA method from four donors were computed using OLGA. The immuneACCESS repertoire file appears here via TCRdb, limited to in-frame rearrangements. These files lack a portion of the clones; in checked studies, under half of the deficit traces to unresolved V genes, and the cause of the others is not known. For V, J and clone size, that table is used; D and trimming come from the DNA. The sample contains about 2 million clones, roughly 94% of them found a single time. 0.85% to 1.3% of the sample is held by the ten biggest clonotypes.

The CDR3 sequence holds 16 residues, the cysteine and phenylalanine included. The DNA shown is the 48-base CDR3, in frame from base 1. Sequences LGHNA (CDR1) and YSLEER (CDR2) are obtained from the germline V gene. V trim: 0 bases; J trim: 8 bases; unmatched bases: 10. CD8 naive samples consisted of CD45RO-negative cells that were positively selected for CCR7, yielding a CD45RA+CCR7+ population without TemRA cells. Donors were healthy HIV-negative adults with no recently reported acute infections or vaccinations. Every donor was a Caucasian adult residing in Nashville, Tennessee, USA. After blood collection by leukapheresis, PBMCs were isolated using Ficoll-Histopaque density gradient centrifugation and then cryopreserved in the vapor phase of liquid nitrogen. Purity and quantity of every magnetically sorted T cell population were checked by analytical flow cytometry. Each sorted fraction had its genomic DNA isolated and then quantified by UV absorbance on a Nanodrop 2000c.

As to this clone: Its antigen has not been determined. Base qualities are missing; no much larger clone stands one base away.

The specimen sequenced was naive CD8+ T cells sorted from blood. The cell subset or site label of this sample denotes: CD45RA+CCR7+. This clonotype was obtained from a man aged 18 to 35 in good health. The rearranged segments are TRBV4-3 and TRBJ2-1; TRBD2 lines up with 7 middle nucleotides. CDR3 sequence: CASSQDPGEGHHEQFF. The sequence in DNA is TGCGCCAGCAGCCAAGATCCGGGGGAGGGCCACCATGAGCAGTTCTTC.